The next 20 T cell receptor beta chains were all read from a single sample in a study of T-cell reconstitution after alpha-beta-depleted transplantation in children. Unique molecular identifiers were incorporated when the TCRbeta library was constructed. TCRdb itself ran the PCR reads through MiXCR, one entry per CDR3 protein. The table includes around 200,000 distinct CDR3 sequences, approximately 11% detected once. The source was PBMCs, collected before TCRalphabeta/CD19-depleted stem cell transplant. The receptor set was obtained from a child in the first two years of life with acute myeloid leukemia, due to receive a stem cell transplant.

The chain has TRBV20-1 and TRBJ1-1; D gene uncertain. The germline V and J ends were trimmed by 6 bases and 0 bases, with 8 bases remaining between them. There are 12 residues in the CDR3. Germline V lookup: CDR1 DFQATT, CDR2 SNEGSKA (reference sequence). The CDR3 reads CSAGRMNTEAFF. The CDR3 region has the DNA TGCAGTGCAGGGCGCATGAACACTGAAGCTTTCTTT.

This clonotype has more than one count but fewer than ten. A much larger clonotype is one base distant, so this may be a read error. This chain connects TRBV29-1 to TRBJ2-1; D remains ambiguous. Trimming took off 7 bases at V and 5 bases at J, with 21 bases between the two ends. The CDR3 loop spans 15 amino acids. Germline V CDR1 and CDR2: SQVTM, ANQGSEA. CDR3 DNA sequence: TGCAGCGCCTCAAAGGTAGCCCCCCGCAACAATGAGCAGTTCTTC. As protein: CSASKVAPRNNEQFF.

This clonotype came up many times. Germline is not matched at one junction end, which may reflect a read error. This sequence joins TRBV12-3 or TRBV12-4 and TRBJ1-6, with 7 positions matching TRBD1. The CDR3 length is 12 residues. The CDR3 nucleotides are TGTGCCAGCAGTTCAGCTACCGGGACAGCCACTTTT. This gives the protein CASSSATGTATF.

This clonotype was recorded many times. The CDR3 sequence: CASSPGRQETQYF. CDR3 sequence (DNA): TGTGCCAGCTCACCGGGGCGTCAAGAGACCCAGTACTTC. The J gene is TRBJ2-5, the V gene TRBV18; D is possibly TRBD1 (5 bases). CDR3 size: 13 residues. Germline-derived CDR1 and CDR2 are KGHSH and LQKENI. The V gene lost 3 bases and the J gene lost 2 bases, with 7 bases spanning the gap.

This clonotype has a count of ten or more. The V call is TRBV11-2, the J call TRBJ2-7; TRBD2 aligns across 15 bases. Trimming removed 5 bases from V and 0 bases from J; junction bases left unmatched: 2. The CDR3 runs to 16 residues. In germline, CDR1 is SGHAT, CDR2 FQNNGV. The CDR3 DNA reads TGTGCCAGCAGCATGGGACTAGCGGGAGGCTCCTACGAGCAGTACTTC. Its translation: CASSMGLAGGSYEQYF. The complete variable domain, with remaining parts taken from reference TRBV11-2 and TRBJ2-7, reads EAGVAQSPRYKIIEKRQSVAFWCNPISGHATLYWYQQILGQGPKLLIQFQNNGVVDDSQLPKDRFSAERLKGVDSTLKIQPAKLEDSAVYLCASSMGLAGGSYEQYFGPGTRLTVT.

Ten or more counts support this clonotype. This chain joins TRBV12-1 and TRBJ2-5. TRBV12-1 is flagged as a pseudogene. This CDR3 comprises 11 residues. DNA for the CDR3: TGTGCCAGCAGGTCTGAGGAGACCCAGTACTTC. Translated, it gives CASRSEETQYF.

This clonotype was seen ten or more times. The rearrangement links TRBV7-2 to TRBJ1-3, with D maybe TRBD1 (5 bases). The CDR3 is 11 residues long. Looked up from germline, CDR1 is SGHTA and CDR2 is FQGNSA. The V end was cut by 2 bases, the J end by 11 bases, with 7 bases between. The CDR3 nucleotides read TGTGCCAGCAGCTTAACGGGGCCCATATATTTT. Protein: CASSLTGPIYF.

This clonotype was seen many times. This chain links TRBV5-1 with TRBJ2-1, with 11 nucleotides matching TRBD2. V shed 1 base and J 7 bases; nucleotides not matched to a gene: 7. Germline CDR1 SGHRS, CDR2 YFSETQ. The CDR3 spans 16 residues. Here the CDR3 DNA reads TGCGCCAGCAGCTTGACTAGCGGGAGTCTATGGAATGAGCAGTTCTTC. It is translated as CASSLTSGSLWNEQFF. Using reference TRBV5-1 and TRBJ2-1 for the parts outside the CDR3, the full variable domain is KAGVTQTPRYLIKTRGQQVTLSCSPISGHRSVSWYQQTPGQGLQFLFEYFSETQRNKGNFPGRFSGRQFSNSRSEMNVSTLELGDSALYLCASSLTSGSLWNEQFFGPGTRLTVL.

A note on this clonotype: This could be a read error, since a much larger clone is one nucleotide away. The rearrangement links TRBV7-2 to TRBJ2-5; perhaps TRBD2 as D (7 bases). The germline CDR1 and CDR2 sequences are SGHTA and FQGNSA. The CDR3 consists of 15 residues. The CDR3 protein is CANSPRGGRWETQYF. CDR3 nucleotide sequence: TGTGCCAACAGCCCGCGCGGGGGCAGATGGGAGACCCAGTACTTC.

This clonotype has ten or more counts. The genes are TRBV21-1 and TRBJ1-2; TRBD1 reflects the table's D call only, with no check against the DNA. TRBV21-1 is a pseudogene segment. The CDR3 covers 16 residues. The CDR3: CASRGDRFQGDYGYTF. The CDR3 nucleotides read TGTGCCAGCAGGGGGGACAGGTTCCAAGGGGACTATGGCTACACCTTC.

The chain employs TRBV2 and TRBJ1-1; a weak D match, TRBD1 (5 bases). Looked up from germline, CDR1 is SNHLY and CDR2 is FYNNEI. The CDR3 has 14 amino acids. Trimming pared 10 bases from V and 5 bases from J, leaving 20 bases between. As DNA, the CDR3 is TGTGCCAACCTTCCACCGGGGCCAATGACTGAAGCTTTCTTT. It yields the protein CANLPPGPMTEAFF.

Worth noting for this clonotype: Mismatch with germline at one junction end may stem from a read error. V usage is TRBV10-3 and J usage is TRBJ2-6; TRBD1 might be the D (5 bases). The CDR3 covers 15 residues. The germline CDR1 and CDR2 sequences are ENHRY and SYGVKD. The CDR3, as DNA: TGTGCCATCAGTGAGCAACCCTCTGGGGCCAACGTCCTGGCTTTC. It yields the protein CAISEQPSGANVLAF.

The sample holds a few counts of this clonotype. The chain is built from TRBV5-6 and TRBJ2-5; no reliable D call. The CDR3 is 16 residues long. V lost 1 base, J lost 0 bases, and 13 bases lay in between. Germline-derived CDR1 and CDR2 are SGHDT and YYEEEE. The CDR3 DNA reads TGTGCCAGCAGCTTGTTCCTACCTTGGTACCAAGAGACCCAGTACTTC. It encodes CASSLFLPWYQETQYF.

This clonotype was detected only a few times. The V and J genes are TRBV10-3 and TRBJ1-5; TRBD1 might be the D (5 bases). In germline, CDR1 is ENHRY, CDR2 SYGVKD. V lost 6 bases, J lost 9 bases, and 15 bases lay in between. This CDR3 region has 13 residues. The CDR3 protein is CAIRSGPETPQHF. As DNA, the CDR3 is TGTGCCATCAGGTCGGGACCCGAGACGCCCCAGCATTTT.

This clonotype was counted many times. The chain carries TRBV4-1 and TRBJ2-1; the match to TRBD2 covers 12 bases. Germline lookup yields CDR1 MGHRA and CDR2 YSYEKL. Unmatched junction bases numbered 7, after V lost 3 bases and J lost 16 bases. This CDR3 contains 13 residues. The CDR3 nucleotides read TGCGCCAGCAGCCAGTCCACTAGCGGGAGGCCATTCTTC. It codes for CASSQSTSGRPFF.

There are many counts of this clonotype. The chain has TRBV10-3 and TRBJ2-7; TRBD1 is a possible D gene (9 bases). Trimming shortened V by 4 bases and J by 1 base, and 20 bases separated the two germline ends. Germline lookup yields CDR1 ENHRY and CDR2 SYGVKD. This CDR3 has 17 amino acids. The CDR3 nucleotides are TGTGCCATCAGTGGTTCGCGGGAGGACAGGGGTTCCTACGAGCAGTACTTC. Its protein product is CAISGSREDRGSYEQYF.

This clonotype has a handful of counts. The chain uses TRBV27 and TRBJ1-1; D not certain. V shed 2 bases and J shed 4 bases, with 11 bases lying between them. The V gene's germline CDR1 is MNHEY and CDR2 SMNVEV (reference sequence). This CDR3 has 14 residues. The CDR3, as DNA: TGTGCCAGCAGTTTAGTGGAGGGATCCACTGAAGCTTTCTTT. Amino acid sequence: CASSLVEGSTEAFF.

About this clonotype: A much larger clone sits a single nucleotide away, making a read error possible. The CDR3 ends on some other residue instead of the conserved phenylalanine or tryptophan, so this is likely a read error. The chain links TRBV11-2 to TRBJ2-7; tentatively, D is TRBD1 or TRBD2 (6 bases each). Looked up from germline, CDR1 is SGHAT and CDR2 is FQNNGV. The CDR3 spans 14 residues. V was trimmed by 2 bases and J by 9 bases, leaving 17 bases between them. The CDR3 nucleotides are TGTGCCAGCAGCTTAAGTCAGGGGACTCTGGGGCAGTACCTC. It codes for CASSLSQGTLGQYL.

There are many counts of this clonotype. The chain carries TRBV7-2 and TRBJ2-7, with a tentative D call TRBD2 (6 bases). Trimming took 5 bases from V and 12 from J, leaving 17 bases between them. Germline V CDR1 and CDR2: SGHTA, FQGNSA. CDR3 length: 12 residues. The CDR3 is CASSLGTARTYF. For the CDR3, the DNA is TGTGCCAGCAGCCTTGGGACTGCAAGAACGTACTTC.

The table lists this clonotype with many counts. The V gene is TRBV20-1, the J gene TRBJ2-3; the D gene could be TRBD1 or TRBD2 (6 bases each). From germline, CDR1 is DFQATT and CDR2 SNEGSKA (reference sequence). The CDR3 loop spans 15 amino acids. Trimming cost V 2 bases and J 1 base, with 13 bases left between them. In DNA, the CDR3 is TGCAGTGCTAGATTCGGGGGCTCGGGCACAGATACGCAGTATTTT. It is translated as CSARFGGSGTDTQYF.